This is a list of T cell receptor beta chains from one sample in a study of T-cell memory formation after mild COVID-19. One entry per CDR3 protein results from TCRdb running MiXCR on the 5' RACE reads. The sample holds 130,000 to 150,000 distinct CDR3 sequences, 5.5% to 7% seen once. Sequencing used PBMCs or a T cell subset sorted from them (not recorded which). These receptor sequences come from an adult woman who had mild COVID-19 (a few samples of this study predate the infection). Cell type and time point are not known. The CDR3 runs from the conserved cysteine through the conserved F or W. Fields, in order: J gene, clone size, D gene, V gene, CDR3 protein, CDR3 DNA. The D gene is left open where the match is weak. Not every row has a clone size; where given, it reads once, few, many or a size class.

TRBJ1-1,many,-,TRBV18,CASSPPSALNTEAFF,TGTGCCAGCTCACCACCGTCGGCATTGAACACTGAAGCTTTCTTT
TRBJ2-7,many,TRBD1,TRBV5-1,CASSPGTGRRNYEQYF,TGCGCCAGCAGCCCCGGGACAGGGAGAAGGAACTACGAGCAGTACTTC
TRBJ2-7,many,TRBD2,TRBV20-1,CSASLAGGTYEQYF,TGCAGTGCTAGCCTAGCGGGAGGAACCTACGAGCAGTACTTC
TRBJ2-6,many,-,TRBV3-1,CASSPTVLYSSGANVLTF,TGTGCCAGCAGCCCTACAGTCCTATATAGCTCTGGGGCCAACGTCCTGACTTTC
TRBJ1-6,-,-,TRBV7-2,CASSSGTPYNSPLHF,TGTGCCAGCAGCTCCGGGACACCTTACAATTCACCCCTCCACTTT
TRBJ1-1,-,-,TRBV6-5,CASSFGVRRVNTEAFF,TGTGCCAGCAGTTTTGGGGTAAGGAGAGTGAACACTGAAGCTTTCTTT
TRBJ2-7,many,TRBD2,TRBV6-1,CAIRLAGSTYEQYF,TGTGCCATCAGACTAGCGGGGTCGACCTACGAGCAGTACTTC
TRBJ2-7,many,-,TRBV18,CASSSGSSSYEQYF,TGTGCCAGCTCATCCGGGTCGTCCTCCTACGAGCAGTACTTC
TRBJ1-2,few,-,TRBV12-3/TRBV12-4,CASSFRGRGYTF,TGTGCCAGCAGTTTTCGGGGTCGGGGCTACACCTTC
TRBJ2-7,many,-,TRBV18,CASSPGMGASTSYEQYF,TGTGCCAGCTCACCAGGCATGGGGGCTTCTACCTCCTACGAGCAGTACTTC
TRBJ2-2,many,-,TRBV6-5,CASRRARTGELFF,TGTGCCAGCAGAAGGGCGCGCACCGGGGAGCTGTTTTTT
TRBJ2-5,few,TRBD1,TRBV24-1,CATSRQGLETQYF,TGTGCCACCAGCCGACAGGGGTTAGAGACCCAGTACTTC
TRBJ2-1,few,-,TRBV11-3,CASSLDSLSNEQFF,TGTGCCAGCAGCTTAGATAGTCTTTCCAATGAGCAGTTCTTC
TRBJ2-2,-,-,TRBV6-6,CASSYRDSENTGELFF,TGTGCCAGCAGTTACCGAGACTCAGAAAACACCGGGGAGCTGTTTTTT
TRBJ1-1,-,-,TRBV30,CAWSRSMNTEAFF,TGTGCCTGGAGTAGGAGCATGAACACTGAAGCTTTCTTT
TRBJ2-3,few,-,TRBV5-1,CASSGTVPDTQYF,TGCGCCAGCAGCGGGACGGTTCCAGATACGCAGTATTTT
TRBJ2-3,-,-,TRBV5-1,CASNPEGDTQYF,TGCGCCAGCAACCCGGAAGGGGATACGCAGTATTTT